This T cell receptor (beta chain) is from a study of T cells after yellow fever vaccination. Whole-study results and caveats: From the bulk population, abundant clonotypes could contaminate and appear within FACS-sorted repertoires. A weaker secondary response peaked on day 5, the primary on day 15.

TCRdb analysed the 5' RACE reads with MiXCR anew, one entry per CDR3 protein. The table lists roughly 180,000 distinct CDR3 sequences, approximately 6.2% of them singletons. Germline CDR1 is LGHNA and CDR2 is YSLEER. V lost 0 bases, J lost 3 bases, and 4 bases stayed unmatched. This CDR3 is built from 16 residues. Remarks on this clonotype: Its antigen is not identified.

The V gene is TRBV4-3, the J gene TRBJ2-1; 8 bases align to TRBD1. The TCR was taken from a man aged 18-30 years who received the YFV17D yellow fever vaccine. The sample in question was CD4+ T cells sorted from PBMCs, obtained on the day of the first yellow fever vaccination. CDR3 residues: CASSQDADRDYNEQFF. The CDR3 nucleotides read TGCGCCAGCAGCCAAGATGCGGACAGGGACTACAATGAGCAGTTCTTC.